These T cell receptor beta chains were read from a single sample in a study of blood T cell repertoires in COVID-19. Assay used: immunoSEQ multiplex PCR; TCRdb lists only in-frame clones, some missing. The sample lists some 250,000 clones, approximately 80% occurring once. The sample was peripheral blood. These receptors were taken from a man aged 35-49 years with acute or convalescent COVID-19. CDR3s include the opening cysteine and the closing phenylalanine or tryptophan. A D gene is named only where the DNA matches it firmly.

CDR3aa: CASSLALGNTGELFF
CDR3nt: TGCGCCAGCAGCTTGGCCCTAGGAAACACCGGGGAGCTGTTTTTT
j_gene: TRBJ2-2
d_gene: -
v_gene: TRBV5-1

CDR3aa: CASSPTGVGNTIYF
CDR3nt: TGTGCCAGCAGCCCGACAGGGGTCGGAAACACCATATATTTT
j_gene: TRBJ1-3
d_gene: TRBD1
v_gene: TRBV7-3

CDR3aa: CASSLRTADGNTIYF
CDR3nt: TGTGCCAGCAGTCTTAGGACAGCCGATGGAAACACCATATATTTT
j_gene: TRBJ1-3
d_gene: -
v_gene: TRBV2

CDR3aa: CASRYDRGPYEQYF
CDR3nt: TGTGCCAGCAGATATGACAGGGGGCCCTACGAGCAGTACTTC
j_gene: TRBJ2-7
d_gene: TRBD1
v_gene: TRBV2

CDR3aa: CASSWMTSGSTAVDF
CDR3nt: TGTGCCAGCAGCTGGATGACTAGCGGGAGTACTGCTGTTGACTTC
j_gene: TRBJ2-5
d_gene: TRBD2
v_gene: TRBV11-2

CDR3aa: CASSILNHGDRATNYGYTF
CDR3nt: TGTGCCAGTAGTATCCTCAACCATGGGGACAGAGCCACTAACTATGGCTACACCTTC
j_gene: TRBJ1-2
d_gene: TRBD1
v_gene: TRBV19

CDR3aa: CASRARVNTEAFF
CDR3nt: TGTGCCAGCAGGGCCAGGGTGAACACTGAAGCTTTCTTT
j_gene: TRBJ1-1
d_gene: -
v_gene: TRBV2

CDR3aa: CSVLPEDSNEKLFF
CDR3nt: TGCAGCGTGCTACCGGAGGATAGTAATGAAAAACTGTTTTTT
j_gene: TRBJ1-4
d_gene: -
v_gene: TRBV29-1

CDR3aa: CASSSQTVTYEQYF
CDR3nt: TGCGCCAGCAGCTCCCAGACAGTAACCTACGAGCAGTACTTC
j_gene: TRBJ2-7
d_gene: -
v_gene: TRBV5-1

CDR3aa: CASSPGQGSPPLHF
CDR3nt: TGTGCCAGCAGTCCAGGGCAGGGGTCTCCACCCCTCCACTTT
j_gene: TRBJ1-6
d_gene: -
v_gene: TRBV28